This paragraph reports one T cell receptor beta chain. Time point indicated: pretreatment peripheral blood. These data are taken from a study of PD-L1 blockade in urothelial cancer. This table comes from immunoSEQ multiplex PCR, and its TCRdb copy is limited to in-frame clones, with some not included. The sample has tens of thousands of clones; around 85% are singletons. Specimen: PBMCs, collected around atezolizumab (anti-PD-L1) treatment. The receptor's source is a man aged 55 to 69 with urothelial cancer.

CDR3 nucleotide sequence: TGTGCCAGTAGAGACAGGGGTGGAGGGGAAAAACTGTTTTTT. It yields the protein CASRDRGGGEKLFF. The chain carries TRBV19 and TRBJ1-4; 8 nucleotides align to TRBD1. CDR3 length equals 14 residues. Germline CDR1 reads LNHDA; CDR2 reads SQIVND (reference sequence). J was trimmed by 8 bases and V by 6 bases; bases with no gene match: 8.